What follows is one T cell receptor (beta chain) and its context. Its antigen is still unknown. This PCR relied on a set of 60 Vbeta primers and 13 Jbeta primers. Only in-frame clones appear in the TCRdb table, and some are missing; sequencing was by immunoSEQ multiplex PCR. There are roughly 110,000 clones in the sample; about 76% occur only once, and 4% to 5.5% lies in the top ten. The data stem from a study of cytomegalovirus exposure and HLA in healthy donors. Study-wide context: Earlier results showed roughly 120 million unique TCR beta sequences derived from some 190 million T cells. General study results and limits: Prior analysis indicated that the majority of TCR beta V segments exhibited productivity approximately 87% or approximately 30% of the time. Rare sequences made up most TCRs, while some public TCRs were found in many donors. With further analysis later on, most CMV-associated TCR beta chains appeared HLA-restricted.

Deletions cut 1 base from V and 3 bases from J, with 4 bases between. Germline CDR1 is SGHTA and CDR2 is FQGNSA. There are 14 residues in the CDR3. The receptor was derived from a man under 40 in good health and CMV-seropositive. This sequence joins TRBV7-2 and TRBJ1-6; unclear D gene. Sample: PBMCs. In DNA form, the CDR3 reads TGTGCCAGCAGCTTAGACAACTATAATTCACCCCTCCACTTT. Encoded protein: CASSLDNYNSPLHF.